The next 22 T cell receptor beta chains were all read from a single sample in a study of T cells in Graves' hyperthyroidism and ophthalmopathy. TCR beta CDR3 sequences were amplified from RNA transcripts. Researchers ran a first-round RT-PCR on the TCR CDR3 using the HTBI primer set. TCRdb called the multiplex PCR reads again in MiXCR, with one record for every CDR3 protein. This table has approximately 400,000 distinct CDR3 sequences, approximately 13% appearing once. What was sequenced was blood. The receptor source for this set is a man aged 30 to 39 with Graves' hyperthyroidism that later progressed to Graves' ophthalmopathy.

This rearrangement joins TRBV11-2 to TRBJ1-1; D is unclear. Germline CDR1 reads SGHAT; CDR2 reads FQNNGV. Trimming stripped 2 bases from V and 3 bases from J, with 19 bases between. This CDR3 region has 17 residues. The CDR3 here is CASSLNRFDGGHTEAFF. As DNA, the CDR3 is TGTGCCAGCAGCTTAAATCGGTTCGACGGCGGGCACACTGAAGCTTTCTTT.

On this clonotype itself: Germline and junction disagree at one end, which may indicate a read error. The chain recombines TRBV6-1 with TRBJ1-4, with D tentatively TRBD1 (6 bases). The V gene's germline CDR1 is MNHNS and CDR2 SASEGT. The CDR3 is made up of 14 amino acids. In DNA, the CDR3 is TGCGTCAGCAGGAAACCAGGGGTACAGGAAAAACTGTTTTTT. This codes for CVSRKPGVQEKLFF.

The rearrangement joins TRBV12-3 or TRBV12-4 to TRBJ2-1, with no clear D. V was trimmed by 3 bases and J by 4 bases, leaving 10 bases between them. This CDR3 has 14 amino acids. CDR3 sequence (DNA): TGTGCCAGCAGTTTGGGCCGCCTATACAATGAGCAGTTCTTC. It yields the protein CASSLGRLYNEQFF.

This clonotype was recorded a few times. This chain connects TRBV4-1 to TRBJ1-3; D unresolved. The CDR3 runs 14 residues. The germline CDR1 and CDR2 sequences are MGHRA and YSYEKL. V dropped 1 base and J dropped 7 bases, with 11 bases sitting between them. The CDR3 sequence: CASSQARFGNTIYF. Written as DNA, the CDR3 is TGCGCCAGCAGCCAAGCCAGGTTTGGTAACACCATATATTTT.

The rearrangement joins TRBV20-1 to TRBJ2-7; D could derive from TRBD1 or TRBD2 (5 bases each). Trimming shortened V by 0 bases and J by 0 bases, and 15 bases separated the two germline ends. The CDR3 length is 16 residues. Germline V gene sequence: CDR1 DFQATT, CDR2 SNEGSKA (reference sequence). The CDR3 nucleotides are TGCAGTGCTAGAGAGAGGGGTAAGGGACGCTCCTACGAGCAGTACTTC. This sequence encodes CSARERGKGRSYEQYF.

This clonotype has at least ten counts. The chain employs TRBV5-1 and TRBJ2-7; D unclear. The CDR3 runs 13 residues. The germline gives CDR1 SGHRS, CDR2 YFSETQ. V was clipped by 1 base and J by 6 bases, with 11 bases between them. The CDR3 loop is CASSLSYYLEQYF. DNA of the CDR3: TGCGCCAGCAGCTTGTCTTACTACCTCGAGCAGTACTTC.

This clonotype appeared many times. The chain is built from TRBV12-3 or TRBV12-4 and TRBJ1-5; D not certain. This CDR3 comprises 13 residues. Trimming took off 3 bases at V and 4 bases at J, with 7 bases between the two ends. The DNA of the CDR3 is TGTGCCAGCAGTTTCGGACGGAATCAGCCCCAGCATTTT. Translated: CASSFGRNQPQHF.

This clonotype was recorded a few times. The chain links TRBV20-1 to TRBJ2-7; D is possibly TRBD1 or TRBD2 (5 bases each). Trimming took off 5 bases at V and 2 bases at J, with 13 bases between the two ends. The CDR3 contains 13 residues. Germline V lookup: CDR1 DFQATT, CDR2 SNEGSKA (reference sequence). CDR3 residues: CSASGTATYEQYF. In DNA, the CDR3 is TGCAGTGCTTCCGGGACGGCGACCTACGAGCAGTACTTC.

This clonotype was seen a single time. V gene TRBV6-9 combines with J gene TRBJ1-4, with D possibly TRBD1 on 6 matching bases. V was pared by 3 bases and J by 8 bases, with 31 bases between. This CDR3 is 20 amino acids long. The germline gives CDR1 MNHGY, CDR2 SVAAGI. CDR3 bases: TGTGCCAGCAGTTACCCTACCGCCCGAGGGGTACAGGGAGGACGCGAAAAACTGTTTTTT. It specifies CASSYPTARGVQGGREKLFF.

This clonotype was observed at least ten times. This rearrangement joins TRBV27 to TRBJ2-7, with 11 positions matching TRBD2. V lost 6 bases and J lost 0; bases outside the gene matches: 7. The CDR3 spans 16 residues. Germline V lookup: CDR1 MNHEY, CDR2 SMNVEV (reference sequence). Here the CDR3 DNA reads TGTGCCAGCAGGGGGCTAGCGGGGGGAATCTCCTACGAGCAGTACTTC. Protein product: CASRGLAGGISYEQYF.

Ten or more counts support this clonotype. V and J are TRBV20-1 and TRBJ2-7, with 8 bases fitting TRBD2. Losses at the gene ends were 6 bases for V and 3 bases for J; bases not matched to a gene: 16. Per the germline V gene, CDR1 is DFQATT and CDR2 is SNEGSKA (reference sequence). There are 16 residues in the CDR3. CDR3 region: CSAPPEAGTRDYEQYF. The CDR3 coding sequence is TGCAGTGCCCCCCCCGAAGCGGGGACTAGGGACTACGAGCAGTACTTC.

This clonotype occurred many times. The chain employs TRBV11-3 and TRBJ2-1, with TRBD2 identical over 11 bases. V lost 1 base to trimming and J lost 1 base; unmatched junction nucleotides: 6. Germline CDR1 is SGHNT and CDR2 is YENEEA. CDR3 length: 18 amino acids. The CDR3 protein is CASSLGGSGGASYNEQFF. CDR3 DNA: TGTGCCAGCAGCTTAGGTGGTAGCGGGGGGGCATCCTACAATGAGCAGTTCTTC.

At least ten counts were recorded for this clonotype. This chain uses TRBV3-1 with TRBJ1-1; no clear D. Germline CDR1 LGHDT, CDR2 YNNKEL (reference sequence). The V gene lost 1 base and the J gene lost 5 bases, with 14 bases spanning the gap. CDR3 length: 15 residues. The DNA of the CDR3 is TGTGCCAGCAGCCAAGTTGTGGGAGTGGGTACTGAAGCTTTCTTT. It codes for CASSQVVGVGTEAFF. Complete variable domain (other parts from reference TRBV3-1 and TRBJ1-1): DTAVSQTPKYLVTQMGNDKSIKCEQNLGHDTMYWYKQDSKKFLKIMFSYNNKELIINETVPNRFSPKSPDKAHLNLHINSLELGDSAVYFCASSQVVGVGTEAFFGQGTRLTVV.

This clonotype was observed many times. This sequence joins TRBV7-3 and TRBJ2-7; possibly TRBD2 for D (5 bases). The CDR3 has 12 residues. Germline-derived CDR1 and CDR2 are SGHTA and FQGTGA. The V end lost 6 bases, the J end lost 2 bases, and 8 bases lay between the germline ends. The CDR3 sequence is CASRLATYEQYF. CDR3 nucleotide sequence: TGTGCCAGCAGGCTAGCTACCTACGAGCAGTACTTC.

This clonotype was detected a few times. The V gene is TRBV7-9, the J gene TRBJ2-3; 11 nucleotides match TRBD1. In germline, CDR1 is SEHNR, CDR2 FQNEAQ (reference sequence). The CDR3 extends over 16 amino acids. Trimming cost V 1 base and J 7 bases; bases outside gene matches: 7. The chain's CDR3 is CASSLERTGGINTQYF. The CDR3 coding sequence is TGTGCCAGCAGCTTAGAGAGGACAGGGGGCATCAATACGCAGTATTTT.

This clonotype was recorded at least ten times. The gene calls are TRBV27 and TRBJ2-7; D is unclear. CDR1 MNHEY and CDR2 SMNVEV come from the germline V gene (reference sequence). V lost 5 bases, J lost 2 bases, and 10 bases lay in between. The length of the CDR3 is 13 residues. This CDR3 reads CASSAAVAYEQYF. The DNA of the CDR3 is TGTGCCAGCAGTGCAGCCGTAGCCTACGAGCAGTACTTC.

Many counts were recorded for this clonotype. V and J are TRBV7-2 and TRBJ2-7; 9 nucleotides align to TRBD1. The CDR3 has 14 amino acids. Germline V gene sequence: CDR1 SGHTA, CDR2 FQGNSA. Trimming removed 5 bases from V and 7 bases from J; junction bases left unmatched: 9. The CDR3 spells CASSAEGQGEEQYF. DNA for the CDR3: TGTGCCAGCAGCGCAGAGGGACAGGGAGAGGAGCAGTACTTC.

Comments on this clonotype: One end of the junction varies from germline; a read error may be responsible. V is TRBV4-1 and J is TRBJ2-7, with D tentatively TRBD2 (5 bases). Germline V gives CDR1 MGHRA, CDR2 YSYEKL. The CDR3 totals 14 residues. The CDR3 protein is CASSQKGVWNEQHF. The CDR3 nucleotides are TGCGCCAGCAGCCAGAAGGGAGTATGGAACGAGCAGCACTTC.

The chain employs TRBV7-9 and TRBJ2-7; D unclear. V lost 5 bases, J lost 1 base, and 15 bases lay in between. Germline assignment: CDR1 SEHNR and CDR2 FQNEAQ (reference sequence). The CDR3 totals 15 residues. The CDR3 region is CASSPLFTDSYEQYF. The CDR3 DNA follows: TGTGCCAGCAGCCCCCTCTTTACAGATTCCTACGAGCAGTACTTC.

In the case of this clonotype: The CDR3 does not close with the conserved phenylalanine or tryptophan, likely indicating a read error. This chain links TRBV19 with TRBJ1-5; no definite D call. The CDR3 totals 16 residues. The germline gives CDR1 LNHDA, CDR2 SQIVND (reference sequence). With 3 bases removed from V and 6 bases from J, the gap between germline ends came to 18 bases. CDR3 region: CASSIFQAELGQPQHS. CDR3 DNA sequence: TGTGCCAGTAGTATTTTTCAGGCTGAGTTGGGTCAGCCCCAGCATTCT.

This clonotype was picked up many times. The V gene is TRBV30, the J gene TRBJ1-1, with a weak D call TRBD1 (6 bases). The CDR3 totals 12 residues. Looked up from germline, CDR1 is GTSNPN and CDR2 is SVGIG (reference sequence). V shed 7 bases and J shed 1 base, with 10 bases lying between them. In DNA form, the CDR3 reads TGTGCCTCAGGACAGAGGAACACTGAAGCTTTCTTT. Its protein is CASGQRNTEAFF.

The rearrangement joins TRBV2 to TRBJ2-3; TRBD2 agrees at 8 bases. Trimming at V came to 2 bases and at J to 2 bases, leaving 6 bases not matched to a gene. Germline CDR1 reads SNHLY; CDR2 reads FYNNEI. The CDR3 runs to 16 residues. CDR3 protein: CASSEYGGAATDTQYF. The CDR3 DNA follows: TGTGCCAGCAGTGAATACGGGGGGGCCGCCACAGATACGCAGTATTTT.